The present T cell receptor beta chain was sequenced within a study of blood T cell repertoires in COVID-19. Trimming pared 9 bases from V and 2 bases from J, leaving 17 bases between. Per the germline V gene, CDR1 is SGHDT and CDR2 is YYEEEE. The length of the CDR3 is 14 residues. Here immunoSEQ multiplex PCR was the method, and the copy in TCRdb shows in-frame clones only, minus some. The data contain about 190,000 clones, roughly 80% of them singletons. The sequence was obtained from a woman between 50 and 59 years old with acute or convalescent COVID-19. Sequenced input: peripheral blood. The chain uses TRBV5-6 and TRBJ1-2; the D gene is possibly TRBD1 (6 bases). CDR3 region: CATQRGAWNYGYTF. CDR3 nucleotide sequence: TGTGCCACGCAGCGGGGGGCCTGGAACTATGGCTACACCTTC.